This T cell receptor (beta chain) was found in a study of technical replicates of blood from a handful of donors. The CDR3 length is 15 residues. With V trimmed by 10 bases and J by 2 bases, 6 bases remained unmatched. Per the germline V gene, CDR1 is MNHNS and CDR2 is SASEGT. Assay: immunoSEQ multiplex PCR; the TCRdb copy retains only in-frame clones and omits some. The sample lists 59,000 or so clones; roughly 95% were seen once. Sequencing used PBMCs. The clonotype originates from a human donor in good health. Some clones in this sample may be carry-over from other donors' samples. V usage is TRBV6-1 and J usage is TRBJ2-6; TRBD1 matches at 9 bases. CDR3 coding DNA: TGTGCCATTTCCCGACAGGGGGCTGGGGCCAACGTCCTGACTTTC. Protein product: CAISRQGAGANVLTF.